This record looks at one T cell receptor (beta chain) sequence and its context. The protocol was immunoSEQ multiplex PCR, while the TCRdb copy is restricted to in-frame clones and leaves out a portion. This sample has 100,000 to 150,000 clones; 75% to 90% occur once, and the top ten carry 1.5% to 2.5%. This CDR3 has 14 residues. V lost 6 bases and J 7 bases, leaving 17 bases between the germline ends. Germline V gene sequence: CDR1 SGHNT, CDR2 YYREEE (reference sequence). The record originates from a study of cytomegalovirus exposure and HLA in healthy donors. The J gene is TRBJ2-1, the V gene TRBV5-4; perhaps TRBD1 as D (5 bases). The origin of this receptor is a woman aged 18-30 years in good health and CMV-seronegative. Sequencing input: PBMCs. CDR3 residues: CASIQGPGLNEQFF. DNA of the CDR3: TGTGCCAGCATCCAGGGCCCAGGGCTTAATGAGCAGTTCTTC.